Presented here are 29 T cell receptor beta chains from one specimen sequenced in a study of blood T cell repertoires in COVID-19. Sequencing used immunoSEQ multiplex PCR; TCRdb keeps in-frame clones, though not all of them. The sample records more than 50,000 clones, roughly 89% being singletons. Sequences were obtained from peripheral blood. These receptors were taken from a man in his 60s with active COVID-19.

In DNA, the CDR3 is TGTGCCAGCAGCCCTGTTCCCGGGACAGGGAAATCGTACACTGAAGCTTTCTTT. Amino acids: CASSPVPGTGKSYTEAFF. This chain joins TRBV7-9 and TRBJ1-1; 9 nucleotides match TRBD1. The germline V gene encodes CDR1 SEHNR and CDR2 FQNEAQ (reference sequence). With 5 bases clipped from V and 3 bases from J, the junction kept 16 bases outside the gene matches. CDR3 length equals 18 residues.

The CDR3 DNA reads as TGTGCCAGCAGCTTAGCCCTGAGGGCCGAGCAGTACTTC. It codes for CASSLALRAEQYF. The genes are TRBV7-8 and TRBJ2-7; D perhaps matches TRBD2 (5 bases). The CDR3 is made up of 13 amino acids. The germline V and J ends were trimmed by 0 bases and 6 bases, with 9 bases remaining between them. Per the germline V gene, CDR1 is SGHVS and CDR2 is FQNEAQ.

V usage is TRBV19 and J usage is TRBJ2-3; TRBD1 matches at 7 bases. The CDR3 loop spans 16 amino acids. In germline, CDR1 is LNHDA, CDR2 SQIVND (reference sequence). J lost 4 bases, V lost 1 base, and 8 bases had no gene match. The CDR3 sequence: CASSIAGTAVADTQYF. CDR3 bases: TGTGCCAGTAGTATAGCCGGGACAGCAGTGGCAGATACGCAGTATTTT.

The rearrangement uses TRBV11-2 and TRBJ1-4; tentatively, D is TRBD1 (5 bases). Germline assignment: CDR1 SGHAT and CDR2 FQNNGV. This CDR3 has 15 amino acids. Trimming removed 5 bases at V and 6 bases at J, with 16 bases between. CDR3 protein: CASSTGIRADEKLFF. The CDR3 region has the DNA TGTGCCAGCAGCACAGGTATCCGGGCGGATGAAAAACTGTTTTTT.

The rearrangement uses TRBV28 and TRBJ2-1, with D maybe TRBD1 (6 bases). V dropped 6 bases and J dropped 4 bases, with 16 bases sitting between them. CDR3 size: 15 residues. Looked up from germline, CDR1 is MDHEN and CDR2 is SYDVKM. DNA of the CDR3: TGTGCCAGCAGCAGAGTGGGGGCAGGGTACAATGAGCAGTTCTTC. It specifies CASSRVGAGYNEQFF.

In the case of this clone: The sample carries other DNA sequences with the same CDR3. This chain uses TRBV9 with TRBJ2-7; 8 nucleotides align to TRBD1. From germline, CDR1 is SGDLS and CDR2 YYNGEE. The trim removed 0 bases at V and 3 bases at J, leaving 2 bases unmatched. This CDR3 contains 14 residues. Here the CDR3 DNA reads TGTGCCAGCAGCGTAGGGGGGACAGGCTACGAGCAGTACTTC. Translation gives CASSVGGTGYEQYF.

The chain links TRBV19 to TRBJ1-6; D not resolved. V was pared by 0 bases and J by 7 bases, with 4 bases between. CDR1 and CDR2 from the germline V gene are LNHDA and SQIVND (reference sequence). This CDR3 region has 13 residues. CDR3 residues: CASSIDPNSPLHF. For the CDR3, the DNA is TGTGCCAGTAGTATAGACCCAAATTCACCCCTCCACTTT.

This clone was seen a single time. The rearrangement joins TRBV10-2 to TRBJ2-7; TRBD1 matches at 8 bases. Germline trimming cut 5 bases from V and 3 bases from J; bases unmatched to any gene: 6. This CDR3 is 14 amino acids long. Germline V gene lookup returns CDR1 WSHSY and CDR2 SAAADI. CDR3 DNA: TGCGCCAGCAGTATGGACAGGGTTCTCTACGAGCAGTACTTC. Amino acid sequence: CASSMDRVLYEQYF.

The rearrangement joins TRBV7-8 to TRBJ2-1, with 14 positions matching TRBD2. The V gene's germline CDR1 is SGHVS and CDR2 FQNEAQ. The CDR3 covers 19 residues. V lost 2 bases and J lost 7; bases outside the gene matches: 13. The CDR3: CASSLFKGRLAGGRNEQFF. The CDR3 DNA follows: TGTGCCAGCAGCTTATTTAAGGGTCGACTAGCGGGAGGGCGAAATGAGCAGTTCTTC.

The chain couples TRBV7-9 to TRBJ2-5; weak D call: TRBD1 (6 bases). Germline CDR1 and CDR2: SEHNR and FQNEAQ (reference sequence). The CDR3 has 16 residues. V gave up 4 bases and J gave up 1 base, with 16 bases separating them. CDR3 coding DNA: TGTGCCAGCAGCTCCCTCAAGGGGGACCTCCAAGAGACCCAGTACTTC. It encodes CASSSLKGDLQETQYF.

The chain is built from TRBV4-1 and TRBJ2-3, with D tentatively TRBD2 (7 bases). Germline CDR1 reads MGHRA; CDR2 reads YSYEKL. The V end lost 7 bases, the J end lost 2 bases, and 19 bases lay between the germline ends. CDR3 length equals 16 residues. CDR3 DNA sequence: TGCGCCAGCAACCCACGGGGGGCTGAAATCACAGATACGCAGTATTTT. Residues: CASNPRGAEITDTQYF.

This chain uses TRBV9 with TRBJ2-3; TRBD2 agrees at 8 bases. This CDR3 has 15 residues. Per germline, CDR1 SGDLS and CDR2 YYNGEE. Trimming took 0 bases from V and 1 from J; bases not matched to a gene: 1. CDR3 residues: CASSVAGGGTDTQYF. The CDR3 bases are TGTGCCAGCAGCGTAGCGGGGGGGGGCACAGATACGCAGTATTTT.

This chain joins TRBV7-8 and TRBJ2-7; D perhaps matches TRBD2 (6 bases). The CDR3 is made up of 16 amino acids. Deletions cut 7 bases from V and 6 bases from J, with 25 bases between. CDR1 is SGHVS and CDR2 is FQNEAQ in the germline V gene. The CDR3 nucleotides read TGTGCCAGCACCCTAGGGCCGAGACTAGGAAGGGTCGAGCAGTACTTC. Its protein is CASTLGPRLGRVEQYF.

This chain links TRBV10-3 with TRBJ1-5; possible D gene TRBD1, 5 bases. Germline V gives CDR1 ENHRY, CDR2 SYGVKD. There are 13 residues in the CDR3. Trimming stripped 8 bases from V and 3 bases from J, with 11 bases between. This chain's CDR3 is CAIAGVLNQPQHF. Written as DNA, the CDR3 is TGTGCCATCGCGGGGGTGCTCAATCAGCCCCAGCATTTT.

The chain recombines TRBV20-1 with TRBJ2-7; tentative D call: TRBD1 (6 bases). The germline gives CDR1 DFQATT, CDR2 SNEGSKA (reference sequence). Trimming took off 3 bases at V and 0 bases at J, with 18 bases between the two ends. The CDR3 has 16 amino acids. CDR3 loop: CSASGVVGAPSYEQYF. Here the CDR3 DNA reads TGCAGTGCTAGTGGGGTTGTGGGGGCCCCCTCCTACGAGCAGTACTTC.

J is TRBJ2-1 and V is TRBV9, with a possible D match to TRBD2 (7 bases). V was pared by 1 base and J by 5 bases, with 16 bases between. The CDR3 consists of 16 residues. CDR1 is SGDLS, CDR2 YYNGEE, per germline. The CDR3 DNA reads TGTGCCAGCAGCGTATTGAGGGGGGGCTTGGACAATGAGCAGTTCTTC. This encodes CASSVLRGGLDNEQFF.

V and J are TRBV19 and TRBJ1-1; D not resolved. The V end lost 4 bases, the J end lost 1 base, and 16 bases lay between the germline ends. This CDR3 has 16 amino acids. The germline V gene has CDR1 LNHDA and CDR2 SQIVND (reference sequence). The CDR3 DNA reads TGTGCCAGTAGTACCACGTGGTGGGCCTCGAACACTGAAGCTTTCTTT. It is translated as CASSTTWWASNTEAFF.

The CDR3 DNA follows: TGTGCCAGCAGTCCAAACCTTTTACACGGACATTACAATCAGCCCCAGCATTTT. This codes for CASSPNLLHGHYNQPQHF. The V gene is TRBV28, the J gene TRBJ1-5, with D maybe TRBD1 (5 bases). The CDR3 has 18 residues. The V gene lost 5 bases and the J gene lost 3 bases, with 23 bases spanning the gap. CDR1 is MDHEN and CDR2 is SYDVKM in the germline V gene.

The chain couples TRBV7-6 to TRBJ1-3, with D perhaps TRBD1 (6 bases). CDR3 length: 16 residues. V gave up 1 base and J gave up 0 bases, with 10 bases separating them. Germline V gene sequence: CDR1 SGHVS, CDR2 FNYEAQ. The CDR3 loop reads CASSLGSGVSGNTIYF. CDR3 sequence (DNA): TGTGCCAGCAGCTTAGGTTCAGGGGTCTCTGGAAACACCATATATTTT. The variable domain in full, completed from reference TRBV7-6 and TRBJ1-3, reads GAGVSQSPRYKVTKRGQDVALRCDPISGHVSLYWYRQALGQGPEFLTYFNYEAQQDKSGLPNDRFSAERPEGSISTLTIQRTEQRDSAMYRCASSLGSGVSGNTIYFGEGSWLTVV.

The V call is TRBV2, the J call TRBJ1-1; D unclear. CDR3 length: 14 residues. The germline V gene encodes CDR1 SNHLY and CDR2 FYNNEI. Trimming pared 0 bases from V and 1 base from J, leaving 6 bases between. The CDR3, as DNA: TGTGCCAGCAGTGAAGCTAGCAGGAACACTGAAGCTTTCTTT. Translated, it gives CASSEASRNTEAFF.

The chain links TRBV2 to TRBJ1-1; D ambiguous. The V and J ends lost 7 bases and 8 bases respectively, with 2 bases between them. Looked up from germline, CDR1 is SNHLY and CDR2 is FYNNEI. The CDR3 consists of 8 residues. In nucleotides, the CDR3 is TGTGCCAGCACGGAAGCTTTCTTT. Protein: CASTEAFF.

This rearrangement joins TRBV3-1 (or the pseudogene TRBV3-2) to TRBJ1-3; 7 bases fit TRBD1. This CDR3 comprises 13 residues. V was pared by 11 bases and J by 2 bases, with 6 bases of the junction left unmatched. From germline, CDR1 is LGHDT and CDR2 YNNKEL (reference sequence). CDR3 residues: CAVQGDAGNTIYF. The CDR3 DNA sequence: TGTGCCGTCCAGGGGGACGCTGGAAACACCATATATTTT.

The gene calls are TRBV18 and TRBJ2-7; TRBD2 aligns across 9 bases. The CDR3 runs to 15 residues. CDR1 KGHSH and CDR2 LQKENI come from the germline V gene. With V trimmed by 0 bases and J by 3 bases, 3 bases remained unmatched. CDR3 in DNA: TGTGCCAGCTCACCACCGTCTAGCGGGAACTACGAGCAGTACTTC. It codes for CASSPPSSGNYEQYF.

This sequence joins TRBV6-4 and TRBJ2-1; 13 bases map to TRBD2. Trimming cost V 2 bases and J 1 base; bases outside gene matches: 8. The length of the CDR3 is 19 residues. Germline V gene lookup returns CDR1 MRHNA and CDR2 SNTAGT. The CDR3 loop reads CASSDPRTSGSISYNEQFF. The CDR3 coding sequence is TGTGCCAGCAGTGACCCGAGGACTAGCGGGAGTATTTCCTACAATGAGCAGTTCTTC.

The V gene is TRBV18, the J gene TRBJ1-1; 8 bases align to TRBD1. The V segment lost 0 bases and the J segment 1 base; nucleotides outside the gene matches: 10. The CDR3 length is 18 residues. CDR1 KGHSH and CDR2 LQKENI come from the germline V gene. Here the CDR3 reads CASSPPYGQGRANTEAFF. CDR3 bases: TGTGCCAGCTCACCACCGTATGGACAGGGTCGGGCGAACACTGAAGCTTTCTTT.

The J gene is TRBJ2-7, the V gene TRBV23-1, with 8 bases that match TRBD1. TRBV23-1 is noted as an ORF with a role that remains uncertain. J was trimmed by 5 bases and V by 7 bases; bases with no gene match: 10. The CDR3 length is 14 residues. This CDR3 reads CASIPRQGQDEQYF. Here the CDR3 DNA reads TGCGCCAGCATTCCCCGACAGGGGCAGGACGAGCAGTACTTC.

The V and J genes are TRBV7-3 and TRBJ2-2; D ambiguous. CDR3 length equals 11 residues. Trimming left V 6 bases short and J 7 bases short, with 6 bases between. Germline CDR1 and CDR2: SGHTA and FQGTGA. The CDR3 reads CASSTGGELFF. CDR3 nucleotides: TGTGCCAGCAGTACGGGCGGGGAGCTGTTTTTT.

The V call is TRBV19, the J call TRBJ1-6; tentatively, D is TRBD1 (5 bases). From germline, CDR1 is LNHDA and CDR2 SQIVND (reference sequence). V dropped 8 bases and J dropped 11 bases, with 19 bases sitting between them. The CDR3 loop spans 14 amino acids. CDR3 loop: CASRTSSGFPPLHF. CDR3 coding DNA: TGTGCCAGTCGTACATCCTCAGGGTTTCCACCCCTCCACTTT. Complete variable domain (other parts from reference TRBV19 and TRBJ1-6): DGGITQSPKYLFRKEGQNVTLSCEQNLNHDAMYWYRQDPGQGLRLIYYSQIVNDFQKGDIAEGYSVSREKKESFPLTVTSAQKNPTAFYLCASRTSSGFPPLHFGNGTRLTVT.

The chain joins TRBV29-1 to TRBJ1-5, with D possibly matching TRBD1 (5 bases). Trimming cost V 7 bases and J 2 bases, with 12 bases left between them. The germline V gene has CDR1 SQVTM and CDR2 ANQGSEA. The length of the CDR3 is 13 residues. The CDR3 here is CSAGGVGNQPQHF. CDR3 in DNA: TGCAGCGCAGGAGGGGTGGGCAATCAGCCCCAGCATTTT.